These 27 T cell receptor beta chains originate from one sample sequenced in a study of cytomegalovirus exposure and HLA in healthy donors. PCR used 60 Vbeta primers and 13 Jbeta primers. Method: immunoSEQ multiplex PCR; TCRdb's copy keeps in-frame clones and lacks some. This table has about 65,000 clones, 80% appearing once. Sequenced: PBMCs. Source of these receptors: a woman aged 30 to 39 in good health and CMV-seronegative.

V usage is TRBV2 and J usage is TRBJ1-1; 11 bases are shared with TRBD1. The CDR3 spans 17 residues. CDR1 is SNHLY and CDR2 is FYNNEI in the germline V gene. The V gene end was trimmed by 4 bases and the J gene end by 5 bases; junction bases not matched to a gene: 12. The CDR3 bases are TGTGCCAGCAGTGTAACATTCCCCGGGACAGGGGGTACTGAAGCTTTCTTT. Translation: CASSVTFPGTGGTEAFF.

CDR3 region: CAWRAGFYGYTF. The DNA of the CDR3 is TGTGCCTGGAGGGCGGGGTTCTATGGCTACACCTTC. The rearrangement links TRBV30 to TRBJ1-2; no firm D call. Deletions cut 3 bases from V and 4 bases from J, with 9 bases between. CDR1 and CDR2 from the germline V gene are GTSNPN and SVGIG (reference sequence). The CDR3 spans 12 residues.

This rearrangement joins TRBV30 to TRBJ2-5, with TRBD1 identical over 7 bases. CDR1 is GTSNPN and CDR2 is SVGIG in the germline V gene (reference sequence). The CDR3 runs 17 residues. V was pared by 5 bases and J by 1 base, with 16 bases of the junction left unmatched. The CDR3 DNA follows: TGTGCCTGGTCTGGAAGGGGGCGTCACTACTCCCAAGAGACCCAGTACTTC. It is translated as CAWSGRGRHYSQETQYF.

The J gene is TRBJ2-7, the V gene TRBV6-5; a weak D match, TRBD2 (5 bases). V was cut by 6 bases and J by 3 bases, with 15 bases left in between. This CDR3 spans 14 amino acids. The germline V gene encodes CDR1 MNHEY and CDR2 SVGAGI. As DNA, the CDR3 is TGTGCCAGCAGGGGTACTAGGGAGTACTACGAGCAGTACTTC. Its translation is CASRGTREYYEQYF.

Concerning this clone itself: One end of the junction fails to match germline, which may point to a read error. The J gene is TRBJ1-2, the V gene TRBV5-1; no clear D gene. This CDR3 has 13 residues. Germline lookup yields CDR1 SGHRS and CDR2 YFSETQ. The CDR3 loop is CACRDNSDYGYTF. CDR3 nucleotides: TGCGCCTGCAGAGACAACTCAGACTATGGCTACACCTTC.

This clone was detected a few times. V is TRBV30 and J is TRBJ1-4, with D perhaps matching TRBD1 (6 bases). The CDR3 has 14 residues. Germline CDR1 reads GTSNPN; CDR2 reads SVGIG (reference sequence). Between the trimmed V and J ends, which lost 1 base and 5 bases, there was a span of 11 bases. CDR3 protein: CAWSATRGNEKLFF. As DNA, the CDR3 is TGTGCCTGGAGTGCGACGAGGGGGAATGAAAAACTGTTTTTT. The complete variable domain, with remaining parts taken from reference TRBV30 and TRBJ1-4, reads SQTIHQWPATLVQPVGSPLSLECTVEGTSNPNLYWYRQAAGRGLQLLFYSVGIGQISSEVPQNLSASRPQDRQFILSSKKLLLSDSGFYLCAWSATRGNEKLFFGSGTQLSVL.

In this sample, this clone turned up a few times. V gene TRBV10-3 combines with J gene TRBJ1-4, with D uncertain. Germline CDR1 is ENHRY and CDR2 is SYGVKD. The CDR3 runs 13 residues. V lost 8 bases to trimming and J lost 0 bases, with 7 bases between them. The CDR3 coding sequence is TGTGCCATCGGTCCGGCAACTAATGAAAAACTGTTTTTT. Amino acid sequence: CAIGPATNEKLFF.

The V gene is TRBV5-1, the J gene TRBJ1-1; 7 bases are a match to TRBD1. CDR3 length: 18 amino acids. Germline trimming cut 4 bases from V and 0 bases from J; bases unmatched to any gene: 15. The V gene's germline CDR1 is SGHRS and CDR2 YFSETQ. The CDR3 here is CASSLLSRGQLMNTEAFF. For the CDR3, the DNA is TGCGCCAGCAGCCTCCTTTCGCGGGGACAGCTAATGAACACTGAAGCTTTCTTT.

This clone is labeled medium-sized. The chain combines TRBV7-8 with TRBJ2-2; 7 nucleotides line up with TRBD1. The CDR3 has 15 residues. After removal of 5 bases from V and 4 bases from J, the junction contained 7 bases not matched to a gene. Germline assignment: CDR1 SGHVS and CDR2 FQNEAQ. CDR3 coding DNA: TGTGCCAGCAGCCGGTTACAGGGGCCCACCGGGGAGCTGTTTTTT. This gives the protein CASSRLQGPTGELFF.

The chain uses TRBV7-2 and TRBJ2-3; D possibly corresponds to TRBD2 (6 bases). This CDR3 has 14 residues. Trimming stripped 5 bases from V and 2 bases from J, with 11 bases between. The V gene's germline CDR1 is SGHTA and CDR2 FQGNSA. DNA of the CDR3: TGTGCCAGCAGCCGGGGGACTTACACAGATACGCAGTATTTT. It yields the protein CASSRGTYTDTQYF.

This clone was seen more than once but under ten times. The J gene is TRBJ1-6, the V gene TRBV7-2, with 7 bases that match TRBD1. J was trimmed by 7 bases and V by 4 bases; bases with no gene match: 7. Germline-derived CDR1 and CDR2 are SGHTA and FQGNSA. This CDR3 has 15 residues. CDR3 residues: CASSWGQLFNSPLHF. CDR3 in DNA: TGTGCCAGCAGCTGGGGACAGTTATTCAATTCACCCCTCCACTTT. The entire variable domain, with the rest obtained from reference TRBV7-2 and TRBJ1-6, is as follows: GAGVSQSPSNKVTEKGKDVELRCDPISGHTALYWYRQSLGQGLEFLIYFQGNSAPDKSGLPSDRFSAERTGGSVSTLTIQRTQQEDSAVYLCASSWGQLFNSPLHFGNGTRLTVT.

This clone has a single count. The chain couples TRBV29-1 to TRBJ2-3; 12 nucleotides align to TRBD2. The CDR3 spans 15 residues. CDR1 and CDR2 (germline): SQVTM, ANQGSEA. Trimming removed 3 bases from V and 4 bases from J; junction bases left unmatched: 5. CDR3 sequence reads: CSVDPGLAGSDTQYF. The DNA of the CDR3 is TGCAGCGTTGACCCCGGACTAGCGGGGTCAGATACGCAGTATTTT.

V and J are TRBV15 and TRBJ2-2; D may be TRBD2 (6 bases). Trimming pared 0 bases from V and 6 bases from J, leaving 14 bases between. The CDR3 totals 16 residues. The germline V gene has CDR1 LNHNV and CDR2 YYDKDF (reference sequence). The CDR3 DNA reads TGTGCCACCAGCAGAGATGGAGGAGGGGCGGCCGGGGAGCTGTTTTTT. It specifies CATSRDGGGAAGELFF.

The DNA of the CDR3 is TGCGCCAGCTTCAGGACAGGGGAGGACAATGAGCAGTTCTTC. This translates into CASFRTGEDNEQFF. V is TRBV5-1 and J is TRBJ2-1; 9 positions agree with TRBD1. From germline, CDR1 is SGHRS and CDR2 YFSETQ. V shed 7 bases and J 5 bases; nucleotides not matched to a gene: 7. The CDR3 contains 14 residues.

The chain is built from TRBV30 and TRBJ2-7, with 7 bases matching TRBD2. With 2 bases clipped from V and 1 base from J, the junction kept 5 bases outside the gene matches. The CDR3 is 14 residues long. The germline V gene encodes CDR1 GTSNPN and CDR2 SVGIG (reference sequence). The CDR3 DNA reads TGTGCCTGGAGTAATGGGGACTATTCCTACGAGCAGTACTTC. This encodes CAWSNGDYSYEQYF.

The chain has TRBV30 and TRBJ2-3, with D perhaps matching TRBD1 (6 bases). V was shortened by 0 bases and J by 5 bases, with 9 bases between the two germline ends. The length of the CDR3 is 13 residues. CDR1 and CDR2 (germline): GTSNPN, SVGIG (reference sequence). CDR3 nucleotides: TGTGCCTGGAGTGTGAGGGGGAGAGATACGCAGTATTTT. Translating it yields CAWSVRGRDTQYF.

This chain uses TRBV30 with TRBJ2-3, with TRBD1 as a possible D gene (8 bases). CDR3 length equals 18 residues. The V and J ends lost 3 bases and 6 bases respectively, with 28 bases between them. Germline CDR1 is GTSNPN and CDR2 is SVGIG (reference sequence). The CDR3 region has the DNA TGTGCCTGGAGACCACAGGGGGGGAGTGGGGTGTATTTGGATACGCAGTATTTT. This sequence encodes CAWRPQGGSGVYLDTQYF. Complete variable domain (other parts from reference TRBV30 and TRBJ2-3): SQTIHQWPATLVQPVGSPLSLECTVEGTSNPNLYWYRQAAGRGLQLLFYSVGIGQISSEVPQNLSASRPQDRQFILSSKKLLLSDSGFYLCAWRPQGGSGVYLDTQYFGPGTRLTVL.

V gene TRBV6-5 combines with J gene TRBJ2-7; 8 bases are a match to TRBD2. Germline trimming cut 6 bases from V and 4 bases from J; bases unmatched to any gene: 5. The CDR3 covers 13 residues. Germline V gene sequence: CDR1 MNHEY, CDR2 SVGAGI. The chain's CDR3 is CASSPRGGYEQYF. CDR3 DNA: TGTGCCAGCAGCCCCCGGGGGGGGTACGAGCAGTACTTC.

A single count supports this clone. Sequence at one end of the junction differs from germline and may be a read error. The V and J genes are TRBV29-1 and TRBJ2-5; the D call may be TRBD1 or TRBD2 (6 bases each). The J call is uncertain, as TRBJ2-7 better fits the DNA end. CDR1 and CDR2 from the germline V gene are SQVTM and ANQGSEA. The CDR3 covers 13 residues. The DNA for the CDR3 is TGCAGCTTTGAGGGGGGATCCGGGCGCGAGCAGTACTTC. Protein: CSFEGGSGREQYF.

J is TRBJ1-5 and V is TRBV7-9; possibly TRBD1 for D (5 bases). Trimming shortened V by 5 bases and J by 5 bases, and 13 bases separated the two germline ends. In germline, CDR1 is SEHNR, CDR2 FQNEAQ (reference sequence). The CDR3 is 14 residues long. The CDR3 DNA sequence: TGTGCCAGCAGCCTACAGGCGGGGGATCAGCCCCAGCATTTT. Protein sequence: CASSLQAGDQPQHF.

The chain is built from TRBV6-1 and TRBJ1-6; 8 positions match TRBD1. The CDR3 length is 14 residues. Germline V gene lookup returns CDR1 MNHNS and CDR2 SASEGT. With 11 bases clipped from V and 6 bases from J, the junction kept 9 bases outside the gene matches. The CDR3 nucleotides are TGTGCCGGGGGACAGGCGGTGGTTAATTCACCCCTCCACTTT. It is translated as CAGGQAVVNSPLHF.

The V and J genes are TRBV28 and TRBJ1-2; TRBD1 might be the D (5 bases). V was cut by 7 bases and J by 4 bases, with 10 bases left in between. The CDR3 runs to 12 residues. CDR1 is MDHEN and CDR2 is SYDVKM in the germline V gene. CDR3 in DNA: TGTGCCAGCAACGTGGGGGGCTATGGCTACACCTTC. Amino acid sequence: CASNVGGYGYTF.

The CDR3 DNA is TGTGCCAGCAGCGGCCACATGAAGACCCAGTACTTC. Translation gives CASSGHMKTQYF. The V gene is TRBV9, the J gene TRBJ2-5; D is undetermined. The germline V and J ends were trimmed by 3 bases and 6 bases, with 9 bases remaining between them. Germline lookup yields CDR1 SGDLS and CDR2 YYNGEE. The CDR3 sequence is 12 residues long.

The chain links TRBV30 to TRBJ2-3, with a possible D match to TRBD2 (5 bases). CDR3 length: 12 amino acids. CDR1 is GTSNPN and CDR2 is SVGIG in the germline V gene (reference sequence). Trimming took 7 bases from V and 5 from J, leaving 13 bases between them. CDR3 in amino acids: CAYPRGGDTQYF. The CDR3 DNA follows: TGTGCCTACCCTAGAGGAGGAGATACGCAGTATTTT.

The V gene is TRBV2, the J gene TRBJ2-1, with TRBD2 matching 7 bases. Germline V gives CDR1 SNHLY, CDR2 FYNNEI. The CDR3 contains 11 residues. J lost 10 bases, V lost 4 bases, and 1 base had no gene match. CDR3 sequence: CASSGEGEQFF. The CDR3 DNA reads TGTGCCAGCAGTGGGGAGGGCGAGCAGTTCTTC.

In DNA form, the CDR3 reads TGCGCCAGCAGTGCTACAGGGCCCCACTACGAGCAGTACTTC. Translated, it gives CASSATGPHYEQYF. The chain couples TRBV10-1 to TRBJ2-7, with D maybe TRBD1 (6 bases). Germline CDR1 is WNHNN and CDR2 is SYGVQD (reference sequence). V lost 4 bases and J lost 3, with 13 bases in between. The CDR3 covers 14 residues.

In DNA form, the CDR3 reads TGCGCCAGCAACGGGTTAGAAGATACGCAGTATTTT. Its translation: CASNGLEDTQYF. V gene TRBV4-1 combines with J gene TRBJ2-3; D remains ambiguous. The CDR3 has 12 residues. Germline CDR1 and CDR2: MGHRA and YSYEKL. V shed 7 bases and J shed 5 bases, with 10 bases lying between them.